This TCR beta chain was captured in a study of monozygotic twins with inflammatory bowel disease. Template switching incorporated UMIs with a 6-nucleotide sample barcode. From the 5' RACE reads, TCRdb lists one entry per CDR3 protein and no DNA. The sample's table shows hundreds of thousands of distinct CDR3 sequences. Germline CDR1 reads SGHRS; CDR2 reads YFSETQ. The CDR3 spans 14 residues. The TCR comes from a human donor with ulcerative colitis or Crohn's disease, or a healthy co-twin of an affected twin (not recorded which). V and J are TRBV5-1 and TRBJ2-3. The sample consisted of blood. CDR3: CASSLTWQADTQYF.